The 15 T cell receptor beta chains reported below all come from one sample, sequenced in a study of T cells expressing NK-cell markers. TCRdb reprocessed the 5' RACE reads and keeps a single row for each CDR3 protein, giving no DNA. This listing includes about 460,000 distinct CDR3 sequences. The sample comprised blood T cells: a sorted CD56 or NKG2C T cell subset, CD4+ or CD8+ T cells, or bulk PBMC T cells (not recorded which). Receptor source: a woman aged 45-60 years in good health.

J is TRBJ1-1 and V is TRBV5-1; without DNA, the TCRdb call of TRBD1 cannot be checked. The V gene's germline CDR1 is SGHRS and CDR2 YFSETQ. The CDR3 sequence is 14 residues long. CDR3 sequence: CASSTTGPVAEAFF.

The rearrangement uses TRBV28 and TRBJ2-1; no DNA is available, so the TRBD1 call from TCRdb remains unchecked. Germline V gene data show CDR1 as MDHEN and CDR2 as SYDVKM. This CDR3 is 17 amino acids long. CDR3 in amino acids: CASSPGPYRVGSNEQFF. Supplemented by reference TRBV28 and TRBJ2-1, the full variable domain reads DVKVTQSSRYLVKRTGEKVFLECVQDMDHENMFWYRQDPGLGLRLIYFSYDVKMKEKGDIPEGYSVSREKKERFSLILESASTNQTSMYLCASSPGPYRVGSNEQFFGPGTRLTVL.

CDR3 amino acids: CASSRGAGVTGETQYF. The rearrangement links TRBV6-1 to TRBJ2-5; the D call from TCRdb, TRBD1, cannot be confirmed without DNA. The CDR3 runs to 16 residues. Germline loops: CDR1 MNHNS, CDR2 SASEGT.

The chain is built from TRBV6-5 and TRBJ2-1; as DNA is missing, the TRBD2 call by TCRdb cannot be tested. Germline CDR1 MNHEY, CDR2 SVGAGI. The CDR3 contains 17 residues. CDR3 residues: CASSYSMGLAGYNEQFF.

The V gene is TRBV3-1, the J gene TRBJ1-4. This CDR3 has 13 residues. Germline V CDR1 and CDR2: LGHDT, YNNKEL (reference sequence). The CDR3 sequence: CASSLVVNEKLFF.

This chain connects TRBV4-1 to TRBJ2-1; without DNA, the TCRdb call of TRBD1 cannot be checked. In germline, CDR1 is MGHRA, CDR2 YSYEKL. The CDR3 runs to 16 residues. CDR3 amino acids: CASSQDLQGTGNEQFF.

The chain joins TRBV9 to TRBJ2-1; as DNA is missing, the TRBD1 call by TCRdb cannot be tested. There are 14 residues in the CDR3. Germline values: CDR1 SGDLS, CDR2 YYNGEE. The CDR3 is CASDKGQGNNEQFF.

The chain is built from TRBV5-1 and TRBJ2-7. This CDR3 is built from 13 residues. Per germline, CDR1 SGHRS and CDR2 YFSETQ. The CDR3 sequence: CASSGPGSNEQYF.

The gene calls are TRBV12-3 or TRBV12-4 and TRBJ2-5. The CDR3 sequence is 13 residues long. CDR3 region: CASSFLGGETQYF.

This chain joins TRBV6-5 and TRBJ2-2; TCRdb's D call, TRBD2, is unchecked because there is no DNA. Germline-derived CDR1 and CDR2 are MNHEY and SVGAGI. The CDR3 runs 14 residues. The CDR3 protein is CASGPVQRTGELFF.

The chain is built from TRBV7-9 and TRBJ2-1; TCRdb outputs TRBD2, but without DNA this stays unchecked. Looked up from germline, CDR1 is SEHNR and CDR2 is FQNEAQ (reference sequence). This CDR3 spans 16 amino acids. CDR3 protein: CASSLAAREDFDEQFF.

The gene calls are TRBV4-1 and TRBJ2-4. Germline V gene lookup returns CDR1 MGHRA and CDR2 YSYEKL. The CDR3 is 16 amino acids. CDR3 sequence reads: CASSQGVADPKNIQYF.

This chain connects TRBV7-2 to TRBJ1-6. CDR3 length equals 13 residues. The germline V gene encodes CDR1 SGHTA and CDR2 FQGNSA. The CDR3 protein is CASRLDLNSPLHF.

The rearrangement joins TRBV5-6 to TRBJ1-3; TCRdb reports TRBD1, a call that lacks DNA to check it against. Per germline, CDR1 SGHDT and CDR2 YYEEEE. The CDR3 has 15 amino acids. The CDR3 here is CASSFRQGPGNTIYF.

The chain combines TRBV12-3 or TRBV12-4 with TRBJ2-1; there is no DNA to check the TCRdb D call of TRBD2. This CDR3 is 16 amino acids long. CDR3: CASSLPTITSLGEQFF.